This T cell receptor beta chain was identified during a study of a mutant IDH1 vaccine in newly diagnosed glioma. Study summary: Administration of eight vaccinations to patients took place in weeks 1, 3, 5, 7, 11, 15, 19, 23. Either 4-6 weeks after radiotherapy alone or alongside temozolomide, vaccination was begun.

Profiled with immunoSEQ multiplex PCR; TCRdb holds only in-frame clones, not every one. Here the sample spans around 60,000 clones, around 84% being singletons. About this clone itself: Antigen specificity is unknown.

Time point defined: week 11, during vaccination. Vaccination used 300 ug of mutant IDH1 20-mer peptide per dose, with topical imiquimod. The starting material was PBMCs, obtained from a glioma patient whose treatment included an IDH1 peptide vaccine. This sequence was found in a woman aged 45-60 years with glioma.

This CDR3 reads CASSSRGGYGYTF. CDR3 sequence (DNA): TGTGCCAGCAGCTCGCGAGGGGGCTATGGCTACACCTTC. The gene calls are TRBV5-4 and TRBJ1-2; perhaps TRBD1 as D (6 bases). The germline gives CDR1 SGHNT, CDR2 YYREEE (reference sequence). This CDR3 is 13 amino acids long. Trimming left V 3 bases short and J 4 bases short, with 10 bases between.